Listed below are T cell receptor beta chains from one sample, sequenced in a study of cytomegalovirus exposure and HLA in healthy donors. Generated by immunoSEQ multiplex PCR, the TCRdb table keeps only in-frame clones and is missing some. Of 200,000 or so clones detected, 81% appear once; the ten largest clones hold less than 4.5%. Specimen: PBMCs. The receptors were sampled from a man aged 45-65 years in good health and CMV-seronegative. Both conserved end residues are part of each CDR3. The D gene is left open where the match is weak. Clone sizes are given selectively: once, few, many, or a class where the clone is expanded.

TRBV9,.,.,TRBJ1-2,CASSWGGNYGYTF,TGTGCCAGCAGTTGGGGGGGAAACTATGGCTACACCTTC
TRBV7-3,.,.,TRBJ2-3,CASSSDFSSTQYF,TGTGCCAGCAGCTCGGACTTTAGCAGTACGCAGTATTTT
TRBV11-2,.,.,TRBJ2-3,CASSSLGGSTDTQYF,TGTGCCAGCAGCTCCCTCGGGGGAAGCACAGATACGCAGTATTTT
TRBV19,TRBD1,few,TRBJ2-7,CATGQIGGAVPYEQYF,TGTGCCACCGGACAAATAGGGGGCGCGGTCCCCTACGAGCAGTACTTC
TRBV27,TRBD1,few,TRBJ2-3,CASSLRGRVDTQYF,TGTGCCAGCAGTCTAAGGGGGCGCGTAGATACGCAGTATTTT
TRBV2,.,.,TRBJ1-6,CASSPGLQSNSPLHF,TGTGCCAGCAGTCCAGGGCTTCAGTCCAATTCACCCCTCCACTTT
TRBV27,.,.,TRBJ1-3,CASSLSAGNRGNTIYF,TGTGCCAGCAGTTTATCGGCAGGGAATCGTGGAAACACCATATATTTT
TRBV11-2,.,.,TRBJ2-7,CASSLAGRSYEQYF,TGTGCCAGCAGCTTGGCGGGGCGGTCCTACGAGCAGTACTTC
TRBV25-1,TRBD1,.,TRBJ1-4,CASSSRQGAEKLFF,TGTGCCAGCAGTTCACGACAGGGGGCGGAAAAACTGTTTTTT
TRBV27,TRBD1,.,TRBJ1-2,CASSSRGDYGYTF,TGTGCCAGCAGTTCCAGGGGGGACTATGGCTACACCTTC
TRBV6-1,TRBD1,.,TRBJ1-2,CARGQAGSYGYTF,TGTGCCAGGGGACAGGCTGGGTCGTATGGCTACACCTTC
TRBV7-9,TRBD2,.,TRBJ2-7,CSSSQPTSGGEQYF,TGTTCCAGCAGCCAACCGACTAGCGGGGGCGAGCAGTACTTC
TRBV9,.,few,TRBJ1-1,CASSRGGGVTEAFF,TGTGCCAGCAGCCGCGGGGGAGGGGTGACTGAAGCTTTCTTT
TRBV5-1,.,.,TRBJ2-1,CASSRLKGHLNYNEQFF,TGCGCCAGCAGCCGCTTAAAGGGGCACTTGAACTACAATGAGCAGTTCTTC
TRBV9,.,few,TRBJ2-3,CASSVEGADTQYF,TGTGCCAGCAGCGTAGAGGGGGCAGATACGCAGTATTTT
TRBV5-1,TRBD1,.,TRBJ2-7,CASSIGTGVSEQYF,TGCGCCAGCAGCATCGGGACAGGGGTCAGCGAGCAGTACTTC
TRBV25-1,.,.,TRBJ2-7,CASSELGALYEQYF,TGTGCCAGCAGTGAATTGGGGGCTCTCTACGAGCAGTACTTC